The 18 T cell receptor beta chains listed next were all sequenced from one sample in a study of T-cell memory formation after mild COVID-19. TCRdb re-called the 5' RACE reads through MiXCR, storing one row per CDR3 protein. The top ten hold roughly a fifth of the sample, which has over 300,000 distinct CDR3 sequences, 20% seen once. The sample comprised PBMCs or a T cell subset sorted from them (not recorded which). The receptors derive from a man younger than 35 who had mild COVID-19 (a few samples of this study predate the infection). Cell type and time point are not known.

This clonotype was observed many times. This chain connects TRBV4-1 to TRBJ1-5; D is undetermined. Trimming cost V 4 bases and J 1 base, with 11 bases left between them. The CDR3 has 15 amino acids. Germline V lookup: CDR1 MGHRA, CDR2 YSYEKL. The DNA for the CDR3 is TGCGCCAGCAGCCGGCGGTGGGTGAGCAATCAGCCCCAGCATTTT. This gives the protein CASSRRWVSNQPQHF.

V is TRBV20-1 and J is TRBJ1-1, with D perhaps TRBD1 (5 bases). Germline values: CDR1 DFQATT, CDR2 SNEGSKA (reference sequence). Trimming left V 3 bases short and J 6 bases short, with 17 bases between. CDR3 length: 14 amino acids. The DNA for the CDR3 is TGCAGTGCTAGGACTCCGGGGCATGGGGCTGAAGCTTTCTTT. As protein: CSARTPGHGAEAFF.

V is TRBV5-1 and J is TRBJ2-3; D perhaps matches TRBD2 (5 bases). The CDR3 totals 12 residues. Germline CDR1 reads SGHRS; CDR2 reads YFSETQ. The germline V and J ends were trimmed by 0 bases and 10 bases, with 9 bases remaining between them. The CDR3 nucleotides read TGCGCCAGCAGCTTGGCCTCCGGGGCGCAGTATTTT. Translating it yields CASSLASGAQYF.

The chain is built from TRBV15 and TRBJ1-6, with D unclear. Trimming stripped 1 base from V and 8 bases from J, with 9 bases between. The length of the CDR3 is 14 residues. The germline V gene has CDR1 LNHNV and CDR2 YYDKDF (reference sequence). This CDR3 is CATSRGRRDSPLHF. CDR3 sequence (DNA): TGTGCCACCAGCAGAGGTAGGAGGGATTCACCCCTCCACTTT.

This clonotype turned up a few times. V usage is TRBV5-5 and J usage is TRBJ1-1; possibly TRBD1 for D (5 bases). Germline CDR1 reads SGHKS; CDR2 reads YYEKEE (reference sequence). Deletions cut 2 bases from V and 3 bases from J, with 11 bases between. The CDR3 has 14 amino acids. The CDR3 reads CASSFQGEDTEAFF. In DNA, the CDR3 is TGTGCCAGCAGCTTTCAGGGAGAAGACACTGAAGCTTTCTTT. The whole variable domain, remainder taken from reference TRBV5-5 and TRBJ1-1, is DAGVTQSPTHLIKTRGQQVTLRCSPISGHKSVSWYQQVLGQGPQFIFQYYEKEERGRGNFPDRFSARQFPNYSSELNVNALLLGDSALYLCASSFQGEDTEAFFGQGTRLTVV.

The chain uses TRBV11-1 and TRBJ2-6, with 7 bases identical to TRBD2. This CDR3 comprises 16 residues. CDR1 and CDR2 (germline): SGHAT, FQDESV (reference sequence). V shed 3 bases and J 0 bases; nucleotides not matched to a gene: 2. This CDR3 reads CASSFGGNSGANVLTF. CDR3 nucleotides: TGTGCCAGCAGCTTCGGGGGGAACTCTGGGGCCAACGTCCTGACTTTC.

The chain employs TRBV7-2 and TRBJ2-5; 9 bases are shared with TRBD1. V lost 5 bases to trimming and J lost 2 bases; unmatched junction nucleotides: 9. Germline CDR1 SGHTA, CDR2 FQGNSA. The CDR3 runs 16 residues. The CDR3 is CASSRQGTGNQETQYF. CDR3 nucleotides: TGTGCCAGCAGCCGACAAGGGACAGGGAATCAAGAGACCCAGTACTTC.

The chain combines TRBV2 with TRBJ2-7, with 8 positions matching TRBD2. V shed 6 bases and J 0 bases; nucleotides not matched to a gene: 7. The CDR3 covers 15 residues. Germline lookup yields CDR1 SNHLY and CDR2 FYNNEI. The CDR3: CASSPIAGISYEQYF. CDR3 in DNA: TGTGCCAGCAGCCCCATAGCGGGGATCTCCTACGAGCAGTACTTC.

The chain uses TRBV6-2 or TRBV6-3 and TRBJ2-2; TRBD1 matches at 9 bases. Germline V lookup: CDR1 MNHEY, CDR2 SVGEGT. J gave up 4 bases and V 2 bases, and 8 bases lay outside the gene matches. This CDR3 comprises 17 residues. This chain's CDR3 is CASSYQKGQGPTGELFF. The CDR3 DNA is TGTGCCAGCAGTTACCAGAAGGGACAGGGCCCCACCGGGGAGCTGTTTTTT.

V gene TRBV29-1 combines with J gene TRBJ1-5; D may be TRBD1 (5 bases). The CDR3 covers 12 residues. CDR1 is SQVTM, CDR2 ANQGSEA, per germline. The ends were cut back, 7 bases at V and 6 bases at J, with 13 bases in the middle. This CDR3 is CSGGRQVQPQHF. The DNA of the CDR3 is TGCAGCGGGGGACGGCAAGTTCAGCCCCAGCATTTT.

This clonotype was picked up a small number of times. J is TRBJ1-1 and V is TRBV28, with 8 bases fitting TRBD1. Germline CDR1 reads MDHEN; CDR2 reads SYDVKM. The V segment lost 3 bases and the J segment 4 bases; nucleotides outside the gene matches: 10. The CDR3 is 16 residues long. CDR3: CASSFPRGRPGTEAFF. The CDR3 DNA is TGTGCCAGCAGTTTTCCCAGGGGGCGCCCCGGCACTGAAGCTTTCTTT.

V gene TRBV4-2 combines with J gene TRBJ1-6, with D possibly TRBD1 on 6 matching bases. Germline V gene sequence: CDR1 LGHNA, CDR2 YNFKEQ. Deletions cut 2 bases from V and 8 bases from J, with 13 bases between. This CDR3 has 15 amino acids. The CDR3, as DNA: TGTGCCAGCAGCCAACAGACAGGTGGGGATTCACCCCTCCACTTT. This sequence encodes CASSQQTGGDSPLHF.

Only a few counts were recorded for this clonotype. CDR3 protein: CSAPGPFPTDTQYF. The CDR3 coding sequence is TGCAGTGCTCCCGGACCTTTCCCCACAGATACGCAGTATTTT. This chain connects TRBV20-1 to TRBJ2-3; D is unclear. This CDR3 spans 14 amino acids. Trimming stripped 5 bases from V and 2 bases from J, with 14 bases between. The germline V gene encodes CDR1 DFQATT and CDR2 SNEGSKA (reference sequence).

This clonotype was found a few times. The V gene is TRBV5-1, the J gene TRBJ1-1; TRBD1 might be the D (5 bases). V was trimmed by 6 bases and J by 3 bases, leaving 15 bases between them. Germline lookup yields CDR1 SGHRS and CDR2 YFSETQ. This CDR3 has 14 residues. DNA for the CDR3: TGCGCCAGCAACGATCAGGGAGGGCACACTGAAGCTTTCTTT. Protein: CASNDQGGHTEAFF.

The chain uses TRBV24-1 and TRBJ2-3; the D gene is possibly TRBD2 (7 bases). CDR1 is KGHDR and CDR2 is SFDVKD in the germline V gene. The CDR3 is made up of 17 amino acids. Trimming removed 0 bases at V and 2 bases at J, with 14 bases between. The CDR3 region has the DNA TGTGCCACCAGTGATTTGAGGCGGGGGCAGGTCACAGATACGCAGTATTTT. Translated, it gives CATSDLRRGQVTDTQYF.

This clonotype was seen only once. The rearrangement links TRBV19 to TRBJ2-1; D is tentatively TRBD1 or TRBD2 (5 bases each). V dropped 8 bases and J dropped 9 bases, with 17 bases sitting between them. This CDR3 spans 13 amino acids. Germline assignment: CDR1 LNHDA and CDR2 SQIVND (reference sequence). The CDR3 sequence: CASGDGPVFEQFF. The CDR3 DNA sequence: TGTGCCAGTGGGGACGGCCCGGTATTTGAGCAGTTCTTC.

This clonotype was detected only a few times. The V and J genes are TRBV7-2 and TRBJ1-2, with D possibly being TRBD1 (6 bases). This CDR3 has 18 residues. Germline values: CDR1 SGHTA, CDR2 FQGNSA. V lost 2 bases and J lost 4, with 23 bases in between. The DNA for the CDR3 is TGTGCCAGCAGCTTATCGGATTATGAAGGACAGAACATCTATGGCTACACCTTC. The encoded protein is CASSLSDYEGQNIYGYTF.

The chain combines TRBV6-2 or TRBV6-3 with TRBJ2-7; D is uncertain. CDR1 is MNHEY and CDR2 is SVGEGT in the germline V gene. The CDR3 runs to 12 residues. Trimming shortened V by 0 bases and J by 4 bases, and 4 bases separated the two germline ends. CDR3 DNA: TGTGCCAGCAGTTACTCGATTTACGAGCAGTACTTC. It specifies CASSYSIYEQYF.